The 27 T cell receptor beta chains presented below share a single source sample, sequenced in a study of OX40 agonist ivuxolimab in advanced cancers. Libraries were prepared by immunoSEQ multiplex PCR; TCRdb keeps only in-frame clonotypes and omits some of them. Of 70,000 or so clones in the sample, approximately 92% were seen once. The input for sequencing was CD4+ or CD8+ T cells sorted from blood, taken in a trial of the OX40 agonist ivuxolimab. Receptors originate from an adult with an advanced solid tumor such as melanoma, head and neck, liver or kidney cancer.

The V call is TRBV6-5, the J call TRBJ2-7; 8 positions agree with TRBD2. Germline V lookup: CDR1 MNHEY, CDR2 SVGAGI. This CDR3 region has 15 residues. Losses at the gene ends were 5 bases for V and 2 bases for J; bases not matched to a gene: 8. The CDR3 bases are TGTGCCAGCAGTGGACCACTAGCGGAGCCCTACGAGCAGTACTTC. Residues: CASSGPLAEPYEQYF.

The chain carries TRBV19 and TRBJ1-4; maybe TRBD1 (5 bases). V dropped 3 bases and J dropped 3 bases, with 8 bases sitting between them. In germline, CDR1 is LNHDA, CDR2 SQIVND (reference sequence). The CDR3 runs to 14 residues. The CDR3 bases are TGTGCCAGTAGTATCGGGGGGGCTAATGAAAAACTGTTTTTT. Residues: CASSIGGANEKLFF.

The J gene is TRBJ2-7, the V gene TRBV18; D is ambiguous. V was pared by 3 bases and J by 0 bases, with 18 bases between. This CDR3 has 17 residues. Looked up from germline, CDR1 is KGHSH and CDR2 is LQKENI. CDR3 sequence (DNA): TGTGCCAGCTCACCCTTTCTCCTGACGGGTAGCTCCTACGAGCAGTACTTC. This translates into CASSPFLLTGSSYEQYF.

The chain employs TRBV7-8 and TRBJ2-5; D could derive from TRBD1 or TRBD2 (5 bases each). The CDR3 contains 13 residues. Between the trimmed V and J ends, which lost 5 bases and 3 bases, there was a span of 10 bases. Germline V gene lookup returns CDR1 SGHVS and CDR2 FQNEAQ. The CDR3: CASSLGPEETQYF. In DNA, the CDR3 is TGTGCCAGCAGCCTGGGACCAGAAGAGACCCAGTACTTC.

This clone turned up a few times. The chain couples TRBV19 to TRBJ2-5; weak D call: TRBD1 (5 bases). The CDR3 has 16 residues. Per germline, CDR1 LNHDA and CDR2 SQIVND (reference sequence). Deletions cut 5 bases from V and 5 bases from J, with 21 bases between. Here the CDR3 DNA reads TGTGCCAGTAGTTCCCAGGGTCGACCTGTAGGGGAGACCCAGTACTTC. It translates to CASSSQGRPVGETQYF.

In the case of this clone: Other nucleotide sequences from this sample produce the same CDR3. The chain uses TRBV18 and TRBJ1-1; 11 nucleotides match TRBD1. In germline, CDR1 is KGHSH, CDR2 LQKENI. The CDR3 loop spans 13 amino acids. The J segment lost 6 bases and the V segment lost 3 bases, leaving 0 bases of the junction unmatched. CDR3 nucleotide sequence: TGTGCCAGCTCACCGGGACAGGGGGCTGAAGCTTTCTTT. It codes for CASSPGQGAEAFF. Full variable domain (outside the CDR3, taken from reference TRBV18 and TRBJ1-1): NAGVMQNPRHLVRRRGQEARLRCSPMKGHSHVYWYRQLPEEGLKFMVYLQKENIIDESGMPKERFSAEFPKEGPSILRIQQVVRGDSAAYFCASSPGQGAEAFFGQGTRLTVV.

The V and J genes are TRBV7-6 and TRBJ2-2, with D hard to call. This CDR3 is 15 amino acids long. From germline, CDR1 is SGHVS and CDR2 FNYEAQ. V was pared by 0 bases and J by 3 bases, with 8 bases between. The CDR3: CASSLARLDTGELFF. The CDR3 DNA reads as TGTGCCAGCAGCTTAGCCCGCCTAGACACCGGGGAGCTGTTTTTT. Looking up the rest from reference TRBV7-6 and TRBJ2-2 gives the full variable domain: GAGVSQSPRYKVTKRGQDVALRCDPISGHVSLYWYRQALGQGPEFLTYFNYEAQQDKSGLPNDRFSAERPEGSISTLTIQRTEQRDSAMYRCASSLARLDTGELFFGEGSRLTVL.

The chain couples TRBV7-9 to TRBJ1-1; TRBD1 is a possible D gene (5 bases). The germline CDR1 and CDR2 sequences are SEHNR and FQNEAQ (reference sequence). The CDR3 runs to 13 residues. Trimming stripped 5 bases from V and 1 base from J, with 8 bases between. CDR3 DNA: TGTGCCAGCAGCCTACAGGAGAACACTGAAGCTTTCTTT. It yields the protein CASSLQENTEAFF.

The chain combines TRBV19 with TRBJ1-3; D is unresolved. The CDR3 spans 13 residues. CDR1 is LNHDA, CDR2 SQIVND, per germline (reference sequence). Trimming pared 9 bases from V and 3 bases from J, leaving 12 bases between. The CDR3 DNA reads TGTGCCAGCCGCCGGCAGTTTGGAAACACCATATATTTT. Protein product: CASRRQFGNTIYF.

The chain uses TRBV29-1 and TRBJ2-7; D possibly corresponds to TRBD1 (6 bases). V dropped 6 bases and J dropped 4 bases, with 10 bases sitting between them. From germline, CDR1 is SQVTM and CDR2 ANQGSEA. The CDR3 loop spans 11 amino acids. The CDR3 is CSVSQGYEQYF. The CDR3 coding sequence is TGCAGCGTATCACAGGGTTACGAGCAGTACTTC.

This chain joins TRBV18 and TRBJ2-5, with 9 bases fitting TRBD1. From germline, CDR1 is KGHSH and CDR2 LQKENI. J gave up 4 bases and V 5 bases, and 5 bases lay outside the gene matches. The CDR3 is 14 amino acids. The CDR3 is CASSKQGALETQYF. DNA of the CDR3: TGTGCCAGCTCAAAACAGGGGGCTTTAGAGACCCAGTACTTC. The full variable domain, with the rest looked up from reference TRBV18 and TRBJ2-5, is NAGVMQNPRHLVRRRGQEARLRCSPMKGHSHVYWYRQLPEEGLKFMVYLQKENIIDESGMPKERFSAEFPKEGPSILRIQQVVRGDSAAYFCASSKQGALETQYFGPGTRLLVL.

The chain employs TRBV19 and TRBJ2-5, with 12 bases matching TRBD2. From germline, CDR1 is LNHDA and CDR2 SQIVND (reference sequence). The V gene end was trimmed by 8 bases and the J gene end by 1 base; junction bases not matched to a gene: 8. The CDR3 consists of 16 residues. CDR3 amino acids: CASARTSGTLQETQYF. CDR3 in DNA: TGTGCCAGTGCGCGGACTAGCGGGACCCTCCAAGAGACCCAGTACTTC.

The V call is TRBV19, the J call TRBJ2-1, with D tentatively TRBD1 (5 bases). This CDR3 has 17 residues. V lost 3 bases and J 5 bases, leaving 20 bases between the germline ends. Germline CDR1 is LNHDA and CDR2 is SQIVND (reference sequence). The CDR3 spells CASSIPPQGRHHNEQFF. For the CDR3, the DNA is TGTGCCAGTAGTATCCCCCCCCAGGGTCGCCATCACAATGAGCAGTTCTTC. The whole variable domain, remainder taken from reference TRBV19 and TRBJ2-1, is DGGITQSPKYLFRKEGQNVTLSCEQNLNHDAMYWYRQDPGQGLRLIYYSQIVNDFQKGDIAEGYSVSREKKESFPLTVTSAQKNPTAFYLCASSIPPQGRHHNEQFFGPGTRLTVL.

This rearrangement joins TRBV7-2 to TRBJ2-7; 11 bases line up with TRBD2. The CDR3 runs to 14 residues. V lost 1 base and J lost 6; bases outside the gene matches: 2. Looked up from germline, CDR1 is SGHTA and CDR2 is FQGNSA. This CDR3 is CASSLVAGGVEQYF. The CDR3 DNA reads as TGTGCCAGCAGCTTAGTAGCGGGAGGGGTCGAGCAGTACTTC. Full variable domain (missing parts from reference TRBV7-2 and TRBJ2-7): GAGVSQSPSNKVTEKGKDVELRCDPISGHTALYWYRQSLGQGLEFLIYFQGNSAPDKSGLPSDRFSAERTGGSVSTLTIQRTQQEDSAVYLCASSLVAGGVEQYFGPGTRLTVT.

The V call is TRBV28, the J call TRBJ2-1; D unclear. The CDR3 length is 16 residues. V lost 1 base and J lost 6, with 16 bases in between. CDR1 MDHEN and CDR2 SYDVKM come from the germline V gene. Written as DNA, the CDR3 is TGTGCCAGCAGTTTATTAGGTTCTGGGAATTTCAATGAGCAGTTCTTC. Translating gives CASSLLGSGNFNEQFF.

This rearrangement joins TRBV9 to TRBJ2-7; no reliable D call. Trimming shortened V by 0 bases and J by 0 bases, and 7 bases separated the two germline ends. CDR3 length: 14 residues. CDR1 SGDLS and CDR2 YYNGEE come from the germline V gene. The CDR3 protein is CASSVGPFSYEQYF. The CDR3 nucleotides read TGTGCCAGCAGCGTAGGACCGTTCTCCTACGAGCAGTACTTC. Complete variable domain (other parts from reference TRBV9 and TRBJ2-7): DSGVTQTPKHLITATGQRVTLRCSPRSGDLSVYWYQQSLDQGLQFLIQYYNGEERAKGNILERFSAQQFPDLHSELNLSSLELGDSALYFCASSVGPFSYEQYFGPGTRLTVT.

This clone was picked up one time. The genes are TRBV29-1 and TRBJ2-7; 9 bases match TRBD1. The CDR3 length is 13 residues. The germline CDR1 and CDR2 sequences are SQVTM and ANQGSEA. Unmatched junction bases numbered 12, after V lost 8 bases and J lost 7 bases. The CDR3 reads CSMSTGGRGEQYF. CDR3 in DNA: TGCAGCATGTCGACAGGGGGGAGAGGGGAGCAGTACTTC.

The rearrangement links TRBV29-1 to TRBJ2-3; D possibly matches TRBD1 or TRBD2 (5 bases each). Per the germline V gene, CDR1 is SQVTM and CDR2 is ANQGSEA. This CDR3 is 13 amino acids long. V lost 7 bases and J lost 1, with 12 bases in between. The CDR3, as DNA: TGCAGCGCCACCGGGACGGGCACAGATACGCAGTATTTT. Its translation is CSATGTGTDTQYF.

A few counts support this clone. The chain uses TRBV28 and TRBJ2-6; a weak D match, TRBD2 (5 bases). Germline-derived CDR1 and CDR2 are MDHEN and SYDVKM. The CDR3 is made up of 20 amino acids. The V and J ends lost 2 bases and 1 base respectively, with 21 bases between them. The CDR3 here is CASSLPPGIGLWSGANVLTF. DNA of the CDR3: TGTGCCAGCAGTTTACCCCCGGGGATAGGGTTGTGGTCTGGGGCCAACGTCCTGACTTTC.

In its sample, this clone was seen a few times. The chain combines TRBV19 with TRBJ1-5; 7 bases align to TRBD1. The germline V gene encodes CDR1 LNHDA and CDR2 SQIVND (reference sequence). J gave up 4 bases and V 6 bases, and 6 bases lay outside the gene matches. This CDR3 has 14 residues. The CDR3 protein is CASRGDSGNQPQHF. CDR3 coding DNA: TGTGCCAGTAGGGGGGACAGCGGTAATCAGCCCCAGCATTTT.

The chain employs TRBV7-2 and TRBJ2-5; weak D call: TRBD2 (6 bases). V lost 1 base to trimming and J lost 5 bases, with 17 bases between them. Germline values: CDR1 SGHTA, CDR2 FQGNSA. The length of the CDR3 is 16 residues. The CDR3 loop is CASSLDRGEVVETQYF. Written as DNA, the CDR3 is TGTGCCAGCAGCTTAGATCGCGGGGAGGTCGTGGAGACCCAGTACTTC.

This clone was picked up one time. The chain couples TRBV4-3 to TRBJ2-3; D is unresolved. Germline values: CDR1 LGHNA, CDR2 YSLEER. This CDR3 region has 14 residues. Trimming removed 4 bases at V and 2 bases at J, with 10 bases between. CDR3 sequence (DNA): TGCGCCAGCAGCCCTATCGGGTACACAGATACGCAGTATTTT. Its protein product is CASSPIGYTDTQYF.

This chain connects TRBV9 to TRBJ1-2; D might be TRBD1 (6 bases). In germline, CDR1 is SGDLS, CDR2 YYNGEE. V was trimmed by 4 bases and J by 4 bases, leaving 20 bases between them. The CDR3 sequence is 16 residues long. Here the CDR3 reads CASSPSGTGGPYGYTF. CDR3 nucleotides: TGTGCCAGCAGCCCGAGTGGGACGGGGGGGCCCTATGGCTACACCTTC.

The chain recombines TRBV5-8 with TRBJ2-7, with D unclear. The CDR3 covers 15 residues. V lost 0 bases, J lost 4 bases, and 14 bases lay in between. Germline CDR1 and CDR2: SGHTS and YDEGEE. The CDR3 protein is CASSLAAATLYEQYF. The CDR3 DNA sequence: TGTGCCAGCAGCTTGGCCGCGGCCACCTTGTACGAGCAGTACTTC.

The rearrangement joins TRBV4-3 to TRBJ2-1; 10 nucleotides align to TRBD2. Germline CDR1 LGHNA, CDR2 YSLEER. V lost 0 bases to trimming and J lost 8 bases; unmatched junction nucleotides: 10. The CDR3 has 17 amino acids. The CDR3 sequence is CASSQEWASGSPHEQFF. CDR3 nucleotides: TGCGCCAGCAGCCAAGAGTGGGCTAGCGGGAGTCCGCATGAGCAGTTCTTC.

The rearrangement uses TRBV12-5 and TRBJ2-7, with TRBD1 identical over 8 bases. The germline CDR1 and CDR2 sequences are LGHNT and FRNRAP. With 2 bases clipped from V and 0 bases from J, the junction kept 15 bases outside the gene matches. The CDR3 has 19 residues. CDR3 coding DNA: TGTGCTAGTGGTTTGTACGTGACAGGGGCCACGATCTACTCCTACGAGCAGTACTTC. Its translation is CASGLYVTGATIYSYEQYF.

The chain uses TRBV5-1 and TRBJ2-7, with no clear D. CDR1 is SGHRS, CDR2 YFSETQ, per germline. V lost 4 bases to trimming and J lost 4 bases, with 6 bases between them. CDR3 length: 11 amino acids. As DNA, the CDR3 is TGCGCCAGCAGCCCTGGTTACGAGCAGTACTTC. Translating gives CASSPGYEQYF. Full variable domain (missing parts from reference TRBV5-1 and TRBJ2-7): KAGVTQTPRYLIKTRGQQVTLSCSPISGHRSVSWYQQTPGQGLQFLFEYFSETQRNKGNFPGRFSGRQFSNSRSEMNVSTLELGDSALYLCASSPGYEQYFGPGTRLTVT.